This section outlines one T cell receptor (beta chain) sequence together with its context. This CDR3 has 15 residues. V was trimmed by 5 bases and J by 0 bases, leaving 11 bases between them. In germline, CDR1 is SGHTA, CDR2 FQGNSA. The record originates from a study of blood T cell repertoires in COVID-19. Overall study: The study drew acute and convalescent COVID-19 samples from the United States, Italy and Spain. From T cells, B-cell-depleted T cells, or PBMCs came the material, which was cDNA or gDNA.

Original handling: Estimation of nucleated cell counts was performed using reference gene primer amplification. The protocol was immunoSEQ multiplex PCR, while the TCRdb copy is restricted to in-frame clones and leaves out a portion. D and trimming come from the DNA, and the V and J calls and clone size come from that table. This sample has about 310,000 clones; 80% to 90% occur once, and the top ten carry around 8%. This sequence was found in a woman in her 50s who had recovered from COVID-19. The chain uses TRBV7-2 and TRBJ2-1; D possibly corresponds to TRBD1 (5 bases). The sample was peripheral blood. CDR3 region: CASSLDSSSYNEQFF. The CDR3, as DNA: TGTGCCAGCAGCCTTGACAGTAGCTCCTACAATGAGCAGTTCTTC.